This T cell receptor beta chain was profiled in a study of vaccination and CD4 T cells after COVID-19. About the research overall: The cells in question were stimulated using overlapping spike peptides derived from SARS-CoV-2, HCoV-NL63, HCoV-OC43 and HCoV-229E. Regarding the study as a whole: Convalescent patients studied were relatively few, and early post-infection timepoints were absent.

An Oncomine TCR Beta short-read assay was used to sequence the DNA from cultured CD4+ T cells. TCRdb re-analysed the PCR reads in MiXCR, keeping a single row per CDR3 protein. The table lists about 12,000 distinct CDR3 sequences, 75% of them singletons. About this clonotype itself: Its antigen is currently unknown.

The CDR3 spans 15 residues. The ends lost 6 bases at V and 7 bases at J; junction bases unmatched: 9. Per the germline V gene, CDR1 is KGHDR and CDR2 is SFDVKD. As for treatment: roughly ten-day PBMC culture with coronavirus spike peptide pools or control peptides (ViraFEST assay). The sequence derives from a human donor who had recovered from COVID-19. Sequencing was performed on CD4+ T cells from blood, cultured in vitro. The rearrangement uses TRBV24-1 and TRBJ2-1; the match to TRBD2 covers 9 bases. The CDR3 region is CATSISGRAGNEQFF. The CDR3 region has the DNA TGTGCCACCAGTATTAGCGGGAGAGCGGGGAATGAGCAGTTCTTC.